The present entry profiles one T cell receptor (beta chain) with its context. In the study's own analysis: Estimated nucleated cell counts came from reference gene primer amplification. This table comes from immunoSEQ multiplex PCR, and its TCRdb copy is limited to in-frame clones, with some not included. Clone size and the V and J calls come from that table; the DNA yielded D and trimming. The sample has under 150,000 clones; roughly 85% are singletons. The sample is drawn from a study of blood T cell repertoires in COVID-19. Study-level information: Sites in the United States, Italy and Spain provided acute and convalescent COVID-19 samples. Sources were T cells, B-cell-depleted T cells, or PBMCs; the material itself was cDNA or gDNA.

V shed 5 bases, J shed 8 bases, and the junction held 7 bases outside the gene matches. This CDR3 has 14 amino acids. CDR1 is SEHNR and CDR2 is FQNEAQ in the germline V gene (reference sequence). The chain carries TRBV7-9 and TRBJ1-4; 8 bases fit TRBD1. This sequence was found in an elderly man with acute or convalescent COVID-19. Specimen: peripheral blood. CDR3 bases: TGTGCCAGCAGCCTACAGGGGGGACGGGAAAAACTGTTTTTT. Translated: CASSLQGGREKLFF.